This T cell receptor (beta chain) was found in a study of blood T cell repertoires in COVID-19. About the study: Sources were T cells, B-cell-depleted T cells, or PBMCs; the material itself was cDNA or gDNA.

This CDR3 has 17 residues. Germline values: CDR1 LGHDT, CDR2 YNNKEL (reference sequence). Trimming stripped 1 base from V and 4 bases from J, with 18 bases between. Under the authors' procedure: Estimation of nucleated cell counts relied on the amplification of reference gene primers. Generated by immunoSEQ multiplex PCR, the TCRdb table keeps only in-frame clones and is missing some. V, J and clone size derive from that table, while D and trimming were established from the DNA sequence. The sample lists 130,000 to 150,000 clones; over 80% were seen once. This chain connects TRBV3-1 (or the pseudogene TRBV3-2) to TRBJ2-3; possibly TRBD2 for D (6 bases). Sequencing was carried out using peripheral blood. The source is a man older than 75 with acute or convalescent COVID-19. CDR3 nucleotides: TGTGCCAGCAGCCAAGGCCGAGGGGCGGGGATTGCAGATACGCAGTATTTT. This gives the protein CASSQGRGAGIADTQYF.